This TCR beta chain stems from a study of T cell repertoires in cytomegalovirus infection. V lost 2 bases and J 3 bases, leaving 11 bases between the germline ends. The CDR3 is 14 residues long. Study observations and caveats: In two of eight donors, the top clonotype was HLA-C-restricted CMV-specific.

On this clonotype: Its antigen is still unknown.

TCRdb redid the calling of the reads with MiXCR, one entry per CDR3 protein. This table has about 900,000 distinct CDR3 sequences, less than 35% appearing once. The source was cultured CD8+ T cells from PBMCs, collected from culture after CMV antigen stimulation. The sequence came from a human donor in good health (CMV status not recorded). Some clones in this sample may be carry-over from other donors' samples. V and J are TRBV12-3 or TRBV12-4 and TRBJ2-7; D may match TRBD1 or TRBD2 (5 bases each). CDR3 coding DNA: TGTGCCAGCAGTTTACGGGACCGGATCTACGAGCAGTACTTC. Amino acids: CASSLRDRIYEQYF.